Sequencing of this T cell receptor beta chain was carried out in a study of tumor T cells in aggressive B-cell lymphoma. The CDR3 loop spans 12 amino acids. V lost 7 bases, J lost 7 bases, and 14 bases lay in between. Germline CDR1 is SEHNR and CDR2 is FQNEAQ (reference sequence). Using immunoSEQ multiplex PCR, the repertoire was profiled, and TCRdb retains in-frame clones only, with some absent. Seen here are about 2,400 clones, approximately 82% observed once, and the top ten hold around 12%. The sequence was obtained from an adult with diffuse large B cell lymphoma. The chain employs TRBV7-9 and TRBJ2-7; D gene unclear. The specimen sequenced was tumor tissue. The CDR3 spells CASTEMIREQYF. The CDR3 DNA reads as TGTGCCAGCACCGAGATGATCAGGGAGCAGTACTTC.